These 3 T cell receptor beta chains share one sample of origin, sequenced in a study of Graves' ophthalmopathy and Graves' hyperthyroidism. Amplification of the TCR beta CDR3 regions used RNA transcripts (as template). An opening RT-PCR round employed HTBI primers and preceded a second-round multiplex PCR. A single record per CDR3 protein comes from TCRdb applying MiXCR to the multiplex PCR reads. The sample contains 400,000 or so distinct CDR3 sequences, 17% of which appear only once. Sequences were obtained from peripheral blood. These receptors were obtained from an adult woman with stable Graves' hyperthyroidism.

This clonotype was observed a handful of times. The gene calls are TRBV6-5 and TRBJ2-7; either TRBD1 or TRBD2 may fit D (5 bases each). The germline V gene has CDR1 MNHEY and CDR2 SVGAGI. The V end lost 2 bases, the J end lost 1 base, and 12 bases lay between the germline ends. The CDR3 runs to 15 residues. CDR3 in amino acids: CASSYGDPGSYEQYF. CDR3 bases: TGTGCCAGCAGTTACGGGGACCCGGGTTCCTACGAGCAGTACTTC.

The genes are TRBV18 and TRBJ1-5, with a weak D call TRBD1 (6 bases). The CDR3 loop spans 15 amino acids. Deletions cut 6 bases from V and 5 bases from J, with 17 bases between. Germline V lookup: CDR1 KGHSH, CDR2 LQKENI. The CDR3 spells CASSQSSQGDQPQHF. As DNA, the CDR3 is TGTGCCAGCTCGCAATCTTCACAGGGAGATCAGCCCCAGCATTTT. The full variable domain, completed using reference TRBV18 and TRBJ1-5, is NAGVMQNPRHLVRRRGQEARLRCSPMKGHSHVYWYRQLPEEGLKFMVYLQKENIIDESGMPKERFSAEFPKEGPSILRIQQVVRGDSAAYFCASSQSSQGDQPQHFGDGTRLSIL.

The rearrangement joins TRBV11-2 to TRBJ2-5; D unresolved. The CDR3 runs 13 residues. Germline assignment: CDR1 SGHAT and CDR2 FQNNGV. Trimming took off 3 bases at V and 2 bases at J, with 7 bases between the two ends. The CDR3 spells CASSFIEQETQYF. Here the CDR3 DNA reads TGTGCCAGCAGCTTTATTGAGCAAGAGACCCAGTACTTC.